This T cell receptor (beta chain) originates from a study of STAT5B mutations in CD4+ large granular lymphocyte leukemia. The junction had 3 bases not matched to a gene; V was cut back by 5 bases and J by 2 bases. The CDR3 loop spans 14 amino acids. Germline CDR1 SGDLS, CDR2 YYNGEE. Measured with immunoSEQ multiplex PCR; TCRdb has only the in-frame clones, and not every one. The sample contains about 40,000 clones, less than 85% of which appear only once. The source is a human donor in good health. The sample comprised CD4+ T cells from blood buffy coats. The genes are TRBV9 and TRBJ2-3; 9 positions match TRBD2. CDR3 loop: CASRRGGDTDTQYF. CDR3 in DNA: TGTGCCAGCAGACGCGGGGGGGACACAGATACGCAGTATTTT.